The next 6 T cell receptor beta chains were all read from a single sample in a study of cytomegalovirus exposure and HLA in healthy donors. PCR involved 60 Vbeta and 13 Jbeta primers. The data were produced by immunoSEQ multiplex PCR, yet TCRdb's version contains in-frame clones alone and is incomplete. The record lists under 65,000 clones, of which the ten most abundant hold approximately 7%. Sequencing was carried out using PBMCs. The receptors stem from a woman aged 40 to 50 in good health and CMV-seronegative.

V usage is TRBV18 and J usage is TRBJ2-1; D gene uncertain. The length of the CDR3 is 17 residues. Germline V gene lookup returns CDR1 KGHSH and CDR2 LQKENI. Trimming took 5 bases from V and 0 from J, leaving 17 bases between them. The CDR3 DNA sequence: TGTGCCAGCTCATCCGTACCCGTGAGGTCCTCCTACAATGAGCAGTTCTTC. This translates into CASSSVPVRSSYNEQFF. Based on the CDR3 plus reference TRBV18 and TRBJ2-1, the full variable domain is NAGVMQNPRHLVRRRGQEARLRCSPMKGHSHVYWYRQLPEEGLKFMVYLQKENIIDESGMPKERFSAEFPKEGPSILRIQQVVRGDSAAYFCASSSVPVRSSYNEQFFGPGTRLTVL.

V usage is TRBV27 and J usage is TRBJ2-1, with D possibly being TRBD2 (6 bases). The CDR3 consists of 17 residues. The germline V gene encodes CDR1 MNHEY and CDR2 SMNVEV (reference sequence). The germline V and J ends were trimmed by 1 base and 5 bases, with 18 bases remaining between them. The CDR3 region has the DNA TGTGCCAGCAGTTTATGGGTACCTTCCGGGGGAGACAATGAGCAGTTCTTC. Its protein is CASSLWVPSGGDNEQFF.

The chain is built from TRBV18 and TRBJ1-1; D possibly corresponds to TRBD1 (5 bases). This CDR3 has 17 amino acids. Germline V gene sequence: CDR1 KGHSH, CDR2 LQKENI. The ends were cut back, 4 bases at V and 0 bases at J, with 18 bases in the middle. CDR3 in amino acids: CASSRSSQGKMNTEAFF. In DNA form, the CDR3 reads TGTGCCAGCTCACGATCTTCCCAGGGAAAGATGAACACTGAAGCTTTCTTT.

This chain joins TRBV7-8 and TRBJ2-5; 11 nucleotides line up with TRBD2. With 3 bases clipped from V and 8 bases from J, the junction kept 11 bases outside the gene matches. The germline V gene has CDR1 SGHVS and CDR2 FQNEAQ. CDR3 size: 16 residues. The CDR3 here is CASSLSLPTSGRTQYF. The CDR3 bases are TGTGCCAGCAGCTTGTCCCTACCTACTAGCGGGAGAACCCAGTACTTC. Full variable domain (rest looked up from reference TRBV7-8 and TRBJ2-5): GAGVSQSPRYKVAKRGQDVALRCDPISGHVSLFWYQQALGQGPEFLTYFQNEAQLDKSGLPSDRFFAERPEGSVSTLKIQRTQQEDSAVYLCASSLSLPTSGRTQYFGPGTRLLVL.

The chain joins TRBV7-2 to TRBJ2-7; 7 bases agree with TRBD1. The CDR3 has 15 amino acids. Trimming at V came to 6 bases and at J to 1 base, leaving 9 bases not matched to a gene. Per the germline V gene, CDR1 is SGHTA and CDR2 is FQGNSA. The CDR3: CASSRPGQSSYEQYF. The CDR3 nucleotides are TGTGCCAGCAGTCGGCCGGGACAGTCTTCCTACGAGCAGTACTTC.

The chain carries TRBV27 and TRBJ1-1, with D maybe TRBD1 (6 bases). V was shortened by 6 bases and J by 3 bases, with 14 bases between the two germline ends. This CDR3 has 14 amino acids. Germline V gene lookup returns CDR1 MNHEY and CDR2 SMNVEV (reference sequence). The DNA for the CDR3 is TGTGCCAGCAGCGGTACAGGGATTCACACTGAAGCTTTCTTT. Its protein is CASSGTGIHTEAFF.